The 3 T cell receptor beta chains below come from one sample, sequenced in a study of T-cell reconstitution after alpha-beta-depleted transplantation in children. TCRbeta library construction was performed incorporating unique molecular identifiers. From the PCR reads, TCRdb called clonotypes with MiXCR, one entry per CDR3 protein. The sample includes 400,000 to 550,000 distinct CDR3 sequences, 8% to 11% seen only once; the top ten take around 2%. The sequenced sample was PBMCs, obtained before TCRalphabeta/CD19-depleted stem cell transplant. The receptors come from a child under 10 years old with inherited bone marrow failure, due to receive a stem cell transplant.

This clonotype has at least ten counts. The V gene is TRBV4-2, the J gene TRBJ2-1; 7 positions match TRBD2. Germline V gives CDR1 LGHNA, CDR2 YNFKEQ. The CDR3 runs to 17 residues. V was clipped by 0 bases and J by 6 bases; unmatched bases: 11. CDR3 sequence reads: CASSQDSREGHLNEQFF. The CDR3 DNA reads TGTGCCAGCAGCCAAGACAGTAGGGAGGGCCATCTCAATGAGCAGTTCTTC.

The gene calls are TRBV5-1 and TRBJ2-6; 7 positions agree with TRBD1. Looked up from germline, CDR1 is SGHRS and CDR2 is YFSETQ. The CDR3 has 17 residues. Germline trimming cut 1 base from V and 0 bases from J; bases unmatched to any gene: 4. CDR3 bases: TGCGCCAGCAGCTTGCTGGGACAGCTCTCTGGGGCCAACGTCCTGACTTTC. Protein product: CASSLLGQLSGANVLTF.

This clonotype was detected many times. The CDR3: CASSVVFGSNEQFF. CDR3 bases: TGTGCCAGCAGCGTAGTTTTCGGATCCAATGAGCAGTTCTTC. V usage is TRBV9 and J usage is TRBJ2-1; D remains unclear. Trimming removed 0 bases from V and 6 bases from J, with 10 bases in between. Per germline, CDR1 SGDLS and CDR2 YYNGEE. The CDR3 runs to 14 residues. The variable domain in full, with the rest retrieved from reference TRBV9 and TRBJ2-1, is DSGVTQTPKHLITATGQRVTLRCSPRSGDLSVYWYQQSLDQGLQFLIQYYNGEERAKGNILERFSAQQFPDLHSELNLSSLELGDSALYFCASSVVFGSNEQFFGPGTRLTVL.